This T cell receptor (beta chain) was captured in a study of cytomegalovirus exposure and HLA in healthy donors. Study background: Genotyping showed 70% to 90% of roughly 400 donors falling in the Caucasian-associated ancestry cluster. General study results and limits: As was reported, the HLA-A and HLA-B alleles of most subjects were accurately predicted from TCR beta sequences. Most of the CMV-associated TCR beta chains (in a later analysis) appeared to be HLA-restricted.

Vbeta (60) and Jbeta (13) primers were used in the PCR. Sequencing was performed with immunoSEQ multiplex PCR; in TCRdb, only in-frame clones are kept and a portion is missing. Among some 130,000 clones, 70% to 85% were seen once, and the ten largest hold around 6.3%. The CDR3 runs to 14 residues. Trimming took 3 bases from V and 0 from J, leaving 10 bases between them. Germline V lookup: CDR1 SGHRS, CDR2 YFSETQ. On this clone: No antigen is known for it.

The sample was PBMCs. The chain employs TRBV5-1 and TRBJ2-7, with D possibly TRBD1 on 5 matching bases. The clonotype originates from a man aged 35-49 years in good health and CMV-seropositive. In nucleotides, the CDR3 is TGCGCCAGCAGCTGGGGCGTTAGCTCCTACGAGCAGTACTTC. It is translated as CASSWGVSSYEQYF.